This section outlines one TCR beta chain sequence together with its context. This sample is part of a study of blood T cell repertoires in COVID-19. J gave up 1 base and V 0 bases, and 6 bases lay outside the gene matches. The germline CDR1 and CDR2 sequences are LGHDT and YNNKEL (reference sequence). CDR3 size: 17 residues. Using immunoSEQ multiplex PCR, the repertoire was profiled, and TCRdb retains in-frame clones only, with some absent. The table includes 170,000 or so clones, approximately 86% detected once. The origin of this receptor is a man aged 40-49 years with active or convalescent COVID-19. The chain uses TRBV3-1 (or the pseudogene TRBV3-2) and TRBJ2-3, with TRBD2 matching 8 bases. The sample taken for sequencing was peripheral blood. CDR3: CASSQEWASGRTDTQYF. In DNA form, the CDR3 reads TGTGCCAGCAGCCAAGAATGGGCTAGCGGGCGCACAGATACGCAGTATTTT.